The 29 T cell receptor beta chains below all came from one sample that was sequenced in a study of T cell repertoires in cytomegalovirus infection. One entry per CDR3 protein results from TCRdb running MiXCR on the reads. The sample carries some 450,000 distinct CDR3 sequences, roughly 31% recorded once. Sequencing was performed on PBMCs. The receptor set was obtained from a human donor in good health (CMV status not recorded). Some clones in this sample may be carry-over from other donors' samples.

Only one count was recorded for this clonotype. The CDR3: CSARLTVGLAGVADTQYF. The CDR3 bases are TGCAGTGCTAGATTGACGGTGGGGCTAGCGGGGGTGGCAGATACGCAGTATTTT. This chain connects TRBV20-1 to TRBJ2-3; 10 nucleotides align to TRBD2. CDR1 and CDR2 from the germline V gene are DFQATT and SNEGSKA (reference sequence). V lost 2 bases, J lost 4 bases, and 15 bases stayed unmatched. This CDR3 is built from 18 residues.

The chain employs TRBV11-2 and TRBJ1-2; D ambiguous. The CDR3 loop spans 12 amino acids. Germline loops: CDR1 SGHAT, CDR2 FQNNGV. Trimming took 5 bases from V and 8 from J, leaving 12 bases between them. CDR3 protein: CASSQGLSGYTF. In DNA, the CDR3 is TGTGCCAGCAGCCAAGGGTTGAGCGGCTACACCTTC.

Turning to this clonotype: A read error may explain this, as a much larger clone is one base away. The CDR3 DNA reads TGTGCCAGCAGCCCCGTGTTTAGCAATCAGCCCAAGCATTTT. It translates to CASSPVFSNQPKHF. This chain links TRBV7-2 with TRBJ1-5; D uncertain. Per the germline V gene, CDR1 is SGHTA and CDR2 is FQGNSA. CDR3 length equals 14 residues.

This chain connects TRBV6-2 or TRBV6-3 to TRBJ2-1; D is perhaps TRBD1 or TRBD2 (6 bases each). Germline CDR1 reads MNHEY; CDR2 reads SVGEGT. Trimming removed 6 bases at V and 0 bases at J, with 12 bases between. The CDR3 has 15 amino acids. The CDR3 DNA is TGTGCCAGCAGCTTAGGGGGGATCTCCTACAATGAGCAGTTCTTC. It yields the protein CASSLGGISYNEQFF.

This clonotype was seen only a few times. The gene calls are TRBV28 and TRBJ1-3; no clear D gene. V was clipped by 4 bases and J by 4 bases, with 17 bases between them. CDR1 MDHEN and CDR2 SYDVKM come from the germline V gene. CDR3 length: 16 residues. Here the CDR3 DNA reads TGTGCCAGCAGTTCCCCCCTGCCCGTGGGGGGAAACACCATATATTTT. Its translation: CASSSPLPVGGNTIYF.

The genes are TRBV28 and TRBJ2-3, with 9 bases lining up with TRBD2. The CDR3 consists of 17 residues. Per germline, CDR1 MDHEN and CDR2 SYDVKM. V gave up 3 bases and J gave up 5 bases; unmatched junction bases: 12. DNA of the CDR3: TGTGCCAGCAGTTTGGAGCTAGCGGGGCCACCCGGAGATACGCAGTATTTT. Translation: CASSLELAGPPGDTQYF.

In its sample, this clonotype was seen a few times. The rearrangement joins TRBV19 to TRBJ1-6; no clear D. Between the trimmed V and J ends, which lost 6 bases and 4 bases, there was a span of 16 bases. Germline V gene sequence: CDR1 LNHDA, CDR2 SQIVND (reference sequence). The CDR3 covers 16 residues. In DNA form, the CDR3 reads TGTGCCAGTAGATTGGGCACGCGAGATTATAATTCACCCCTCCACTTT. Translation: CASRLGTRDYNSPLHF.

Points on this clonotype: The junction does not match germline at one end; this may be a read error. The rearrangement joins TRBV11-2 to TRBJ2-7, with D uncertain. Germline-derived CDR1 and CDR2 are SGHAT and FQNNGV. The CDR3 has 17 residues. The CDR3, as DNA: TGTTCCAGCATCTTATACACCGGTGGTCGCCCCGCCTACGAGCAGTACTTC. Protein sequence: CSSILYTGGRPAYEQYF.

This clonotype was counted many times. Written as DNA, the CDR3 is TGTGCCAGCAGCTTTTTCGGACAGGGGTATAATTCACCCCTCCACTTT. Its protein is CASSFFGQGYNSPLHF. V and J are TRBV7-9 and TRBJ1-6, with 9 bases lining up with TRBD1. CDR1 and CDR2 from the germline V gene are SEHNR and FQNEAQ (reference sequence). J was trimmed by 4 bases and V by 3 bases; bases with no gene match: 4. CDR3 length: 16 residues.

This clonotype was seen at least ten times. The rearrangement joins TRBV28 to TRBJ2-3; 13 bases are a match to TRBD2. V lost 7 bases to trimming and J lost 7 bases; unmatched junction nucleotides: 8. Germline CDR1 reads MDHEN; CDR2 reads SYDVKM. CDR3 size: 15 residues. The CDR3 sequence is CASTSLAGGPNTQYF. The DNA for the CDR3 is TGTGCCAGCACCTCACTAGCGGGGGGGCCAAATACGCAGTATTTT.

The chain recombines TRBV4-1 with TRBJ2-5; 11 bases are a match to TRBD2. After removal of 2 bases from V and 5 bases from J, the junction contained 7 bases not matched to a gene. CDR3 length equals 16 residues. Germline CDR1 is MGHRA and CDR2 is YSYEKL. Here the CDR3 reads CASSQSSGGARETQYF. The CDR3 nucleotides read TGCGCCAGCAGCCAAAGTAGCGGGGGGGCCCGGGAGACCCAGTACTTC.

The V gene is TRBV20-1, the J gene TRBJ1-4; TRBD1 is a possible D gene (6 bases). The CDR3 totals 14 residues. Trimming removed 2 bases from V and 0 bases from J, with 7 bases in between. Germline-derived CDR1 and CDR2 are DFQATT and SNEGSKA (reference sequence). CDR3 residues: CSARRTATNEKLFF. DNA of the CDR3: TGCAGTGCTAGAAGGACAGCAACTAATGAAAAACTGTTTTTT.

This clonotype was counted at least ten times. The chain links TRBV6-1 to TRBJ2-1; possibly TRBD2 for D (6 bases). Germline CDR1 is MNHNS and CDR2 is SASEGT. The CDR3 loop spans 15 amino acids. V dropped 3 bases and J dropped 12 bases, with 21 bases sitting between them. Written as DNA, the CDR3 is TGTGCCAGCAGTGAGACTAGTAGTCCGTGGGTGGGGCAGTTCTTC. Its translation is CASSETSSPWVGQFF.

Ten or more counts support this clonotype. This chain joins TRBV7-8 and TRBJ1-6; possible D gene TRBD1, 5 bases. Germline V lookup: CDR1 SGHVS, CDR2 FQNEAQ. Trimming took 3 bases from V and 9 from J, leaving 12 bases between them. The length of the CDR3 is 14 residues. CDR3 loop: CASSLGRVFSPLHF. The CDR3 DNA sequence: TGTGCCAGCAGCTTGGGGCGGGTTTTTTCACCCCTCCACTTT.

The chain is built from TRBV2 and TRBJ1-2; D unclear. V gave up 1 base and J gave up 9 bases, with 12 bases separating them. The CDR3 contains 13 residues. Germline V gives CDR1 SNHLY, CDR2 FYNNEI. DNA of the CDR3: TGTGCCAGCAGTGAAGGGCACGGCAGACGCTACACCTTC. Translating gives CASSEGHGRRYTF. The full variable domain, completed using reference TRBV2 and TRBJ1-2, is EPEVTQTPSHQVTQMGQEVILRCVPISNHLYFYWYRQILGQKVEFLVSFYNNEISEKSEIFDDQFSVERPDGSNFTLKIRSTKLEDSAMYFCASSEGHGRRYTFGSGTRLTVV.

This clonotype was observed a few times. The chain recombines TRBV20-1 with TRBJ1-6; D remains ambiguous. V lost 3 bases and J 8 bases, leaving 14 bases between the germline ends. CDR1 DFQATT and CDR2 SNEGSKA come from the germline V gene (reference sequence). CDR3 length equals 14 residues. The CDR3 nucleotides are TGCAGTGCTAGTATGGGAAGTGGCGATTCACCCCTCCACTTT. Translation: CSASMGSGDSPLHF.

In this sample, this clonotype turned up many times. The chain uses TRBV10-3 and TRBJ2-1; D is perhaps TRBD2 (5 bases). Trimming shortened V by 8 bases and J by 0 bases, and 14 bases separated the two germline ends. The CDR3 covers 15 residues. Germline V CDR1 and CDR2: ENHRY, SYGVKD. CDR3: CAIGGPQNSYNEQFF. The DNA for the CDR3 is TGTGCCATCGGAGGACCTCAGAACTCCTACAATGAGCAGTTCTTC.

This clonotype was picked up a small number of times. The chain links TRBV2 to TRBJ1-2, with D possibly being TRBD1 (5 bases). Germline V gives CDR1 SNHLY, CDR2 FYNNEI. This CDR3 has 12 amino acids. V lost 6 bases to trimming and J lost 4 bases, with 9 bases between them. The CDR3 coding sequence is TGTGCCAGCAGACAGGAGGGCTATGGCTACACCTTC. Translation: CASRQEGYGYTF.

The rearrangement joins TRBV24-1 to TRBJ1-5; D gene uncertain. V was trimmed by 6 bases and J by 1 base, leaving 3 bases between them. The CDR3 runs to 12 residues. Germline V gene lookup returns CDR1 KGHDR and CDR2 SFDVKD. CDR3 region: CATSKSNQPQHF. The CDR3 DNA reads TGTGCCACCAGTAAAAGCAATCAGCCCCAGCATTTT.

This clonotype was counted only a few times. This chain links TRBV4-1 with TRBJ2-7; 8 positions match TRBD2. CDR1 and CDR2 from the germline V gene are MGHRA and YSYEKL. V lost 4 bases, J lost 2 bases, and 16 bases stayed unmatched. The CDR3 is 18 residues long. Here the CDR3 DNA reads TGCGCCAGCAGCCGAACTACCGATCTAAGCGGGGGTACCTACGAGCAGTACTTC. It yields the protein CASSRTTDLSGGTYEQYF.

The chain couples TRBV27 to TRBJ1-2, with D tentatively TRBD1 (5 bases). The CDR3 spans 16 residues. CDR1 is MNHEY, CDR2 SMNVEV, per germline (reference sequence). The V gene lost 4 bases and the J gene lost 3 bases, with 18 bases spanning the gap. The CDR3 protein is CASSYYPDSSYYGYTF. DNA for the CDR3: TGTGCCAGCAGTTATTATCCCGACAGTTCATACTATGGCTACACCTTC.

The chain recombines TRBV6-2 or TRBV6-3 with TRBJ2-3; TRBD2 matches 14 bases. Germline CDR1 and CDR2: MNHEY and SVGEGT. After removal of 8 bases from V and 7 bases from J, the junction contained 5 bases not matched to a gene. The CDR3 consists of 14 residues. The CDR3 nucleotides are TGTGCCAGCGTGACTAGCGGGGGGGCAAATACGCAGTATTTT. As protein: CASVTSGGANTQYF.

The chain carries TRBV20-1 and TRBJ1-5, with TRBD1 matching over 9 bases. Germline V lookup: CDR1 DFQATT, CDR2 SNEGSKA (reference sequence). The J segment lost 2 bases and the V segment lost 3 bases, leaving 11 bases of the junction unmatched. CDR3 size: 17 residues. The DNA for the CDR3 is TGCAGTGCTAGTACCGGGACAGGGATTTTTGGCAATCAGCCCCAGCATTTT. Translated: CSASTGTGIFGNQPQHF.

This clonotype was found a few times. The rearrangement links TRBV2 to TRBJ1-4; no reliable D call. CDR1 and CDR2 from the germline V gene are SNHLY and FYNNEI. Between the trimmed V and J ends, which lost 2 bases and 7 bases, there was a span of 14 bases. The length of the CDR3 is 15 residues. CDR3 protein: CASSESWGVGEKLFF. In DNA, the CDR3 is TGTGCCAGCAGTGAATCGTGGGGAGTAGGTGAAAAACTGTTTTTT. The full variable domain, with the rest looked up from reference TRBV2 and TRBJ1-4, is EPEVTQTPSHQVTQMGQEVILRCVPISNHLYFYWYRQILGQKVEFLVSFYNNEISEKSEIFDDQFSVERPDGSNFTLKIRSTKLEDSAMYFCASSESWGVGEKLFFGSGTQLSVL.

This clonotype was counted between two and nine times. The chain is built from TRBV5-1 and TRBJ2-5; D is uncertain. V dropped 0 bases and J dropped 2 bases, with 8 bases sitting between them. The CDR3 consists of 14 residues. Germline CDR1 and CDR2: SGHRS and YFSETQ. The chain's CDR3 is CASSLESTQETQYF. Written as DNA, the CDR3 is TGCGCCAGCAGCTTGGAATCGACTCAAGAGACCCAGTACTTC.

The chain employs TRBV11-2 and TRBJ2-1; 9 bases line up with TRBD2. CDR1 and CDR2 (germline): SGHAT, FQNNGV. This CDR3 has 15 residues. V trimming: 5 bases; J trimming: 4 bases; junction bases outside the gene matches: 6. The CDR3 nucleotides read TGTGCCAGCAGCCAGACTAGCGGTTCGTACAATGAGCAGTTCTTC. Amino acids: CASSQTSGSYNEQFF.

This clonotype was seen more than once but under ten times. The chain is built from TRBV7-9 and TRBJ2-1; D is ambiguous. V lost 4 bases and J 5 bases, leaving 15 bases between the germline ends. The CDR3 has 15 residues. Germline V gene lookup returns CDR1 SEHNR and CDR2 FQNEAQ (reference sequence). The CDR3 DNA sequence: TGTGCCAGCAGCTCGTCCAGCTCCCCTAACAATGAGCAGTTCTTC. The encoded protein is CASSSSSSPNNEQFF.

Worth noting for this clonotype: This sequence may be a read error, since a much larger clone differs from it by one base. The chain carries TRBV11-1 and TRBJ1-1, with TRBD1 matching over 7 bases. The V and J ends lost 2 bases and 6 bases, in that order; junction bases with no gene match: 12. This CDR3 has 16 residues. Germline-derived CDR1 and CDR2 are SGHAT and FQDESV (reference sequence). CDR3: CASSLLPGDSLAEAFF. The CDR3 DNA sequence: TGTGCCAGCAGCTTACTTCCAGGGGACAGTCTCGCTGAAGCTTTCTTT.

This clonotype has a handful of counts. This chain links TRBV27 with TRBJ2-3; 7 bases are a match to TRBD2. Unmatched junction bases numbered 11, after V lost 2 bases and J lost 3 bases. The germline V gene encodes CDR1 MNHEY and CDR2 SMNVEV (reference sequence). The CDR3 extends over 17 amino acids. The CDR3 DNA sequence: TGTGCCAGCAGTTTACGCGGGAGCGGGGCAATAACAGATACGCAGTATTTT. Amino acids: CASSLRGSGAITDTQYF.